Following are 3 T cell receptor beta chains from one sample sequenced in a study of T-cell reconstitution after alpha-beta-depleted transplantation in children. Preparing the TCRbeta library involved the use of unique molecular identifiers. TCRdb reanalysed the PCR reads using MiXCR and keeps one entry per CDR3 protein. The sample shows several thousand distinct CDR3 sequences, approximately 15% of them seen only once. The sequencing used PBMCs, collected before TCRalphabeta/CD19-depleted stem cell transplant. These receptors originate from a boy under 18 with acute lymphoblastic leukemia, due to receive a stem cell transplant.

In its sample, this clonotype was seen a few times. This clone may be a read error of a much larger clone one base away. This chain uses TRBV30 with TRBJ2-5; weak D call: TRBD2 (5 bases). Germline V gene sequence: CDR1 GTSNPN, CDR2 SVGIG (reference sequence). CDR3 size: 15 residues. CDR3 nucleotides: TGTGCCTGGAGTGTGTCGGGATCCAGAACGGAGACCCAGTCCTTC. Translation: CAWSVSGSRTETQSF.

This clonotype is judged medium-sized (0.01 to 0.1%). This chain connects TRBV7-2 to TRBJ2-2, with D tentatively TRBD2 (5 bases). Between the trimmed V and J ends, which lost 2 bases and 0 bases, there was a span of 16 bases. The length of the CDR3 is 18 residues. Germline values: CDR1 SGHTA, CDR2 FQGNSA. The CDR3 sequence is CASSLSWEAVTNTGELFF. CDR3 DNA sequence: TGTGCCAGCAGCTTAAGTTGGGAAGCGGTCACGAACACCGGGGAGCTGTTTTTT.

This clonotype is medium-sized by share. The gene calls are TRBV9 and TRBJ1-2; 10 positions agree with TRBD1. V trimming: 2 bases; J trimming: 4 bases; junction bases outside the gene matches: 2. CDR1 and CDR2 from the germline V gene are SGDLS and YYNGEE. The CDR3 contains 14 residues. The CDR3 reads CASSVGQGVYGYTF. The CDR3 region has the DNA TGTGCCAGCAGCGTCGGACAGGGGGTCTATGGCTACACCTTC.